The sequence of this TCR beta chain was determined in a study of T cells in Graves' hyperthyroidism and ophthalmopathy. The CDR3 is 13 amino acids. The V end lost 6 bases, the J end lost 4 bases, and 12 bases lay between the germline ends. Amplified TCR beta CDR3 regions came from RNA transcripts. HTBI primers drove first-round RT-PCR of the TCR CDR3. TCRdb reprocessed the multiplex PCR reads with MiXCR, giving one entry per CDR3 protein. Of some 700,000 distinct CDR3 sequences listed, roughly 17% are singletons. The table lists this clonotype with a few counts. The sequenced sample consisted of blood. V is TRBV12-3 or TRBV12-4 and J is TRBJ1-1; D might be TRBD1 (6 bases). The sequence came from a man aged 50-60 years with Graves' hyperthyroidism. The CDR3 nucleotides are TGTGCCAGCAGACAGACAGGACCCACTGAAGCTTTCTTT. Amino acid sequence: CASRQTGPTEAFF.